One and the same sample provided the 20 T cell receptor beta chains below, sequenced in a study of shared clonotypes between healthy human individuals. The assay was immunoSEQ multiplex PCR, and TCRdb's table has in-frame clones only and misses some. The table includes around 550,000 clones, less than 96% detected once. The sequenced material came from naive CD4+ T cells sorted from blood. Stated subset: CD45RA+ positively selected. The receptor set was obtained from a woman between 25 and 40 years old in good health.

Concerning this clone: The sample holds other DNA sequences that translate to the same CDR3. This chain joins TRBV18 and TRBJ1-2; the D gene is possibly TRBD1 (6 bases). V lost 3 bases and J lost 4, with 12 bases in between. This CDR3 has 14 amino acids. Per germline, CDR1 KGHSH and CDR2 LQKENI. CDR3 in DNA: TGTGCCAGCTCACCTGGACAGAGCCTCTATGGCTACACCTTC. Its protein is CASSPGQSLYGYTF.

This chain uses TRBV10-3 with TRBJ2-7; 8 nucleotides match TRBD1. V gave up 8 bases and J gave up 3 bases; unmatched junction bases: 6. This CDR3 has 13 amino acids. Germline CDR1 and CDR2: ENHRY and SYGVKD. CDR3 amino acids: CAIGGQEFYEQYF. In DNA form, the CDR3 reads TGTGCCATCGGGGGACAGGAATTCTACGAGCAGTACTTC.

The V gene is TRBV5-5, the J gene TRBJ2-5; D remains unclear. Germline CDR1 SGHKS, CDR2 YYEKEE (reference sequence). Trimming took off 0 bases at V and 4 bases at J, with 7 bases between the two ends. This CDR3 spans 13 amino acids. DNA of the CDR3: TGTGCCAGCAGCTTGGGGTTTAGAGAGACCCAGTACTTC. Its translation is CASSLGFRETQYF.

The chain couples TRBV2 to TRBJ2-1; TRBD2 aligns across 14 bases. The length of the CDR3 is 15 residues. V shed 8 bases and J 7 bases; nucleotides not matched to a gene: 7. Germline CDR1 is SNHLY and CDR2 is FYNNEI. CDR3 sequence: CASWGLAGVSNEQFF. The CDR3 bases are TGTGCCAGCTGGGGACTAGCGGGAGTATCAAATGAGCAGTTCTTC.

The chain uses TRBV28 and TRBJ2-7; unclear D gene. The germline V and J ends were trimmed by 4 bases and 0 bases, with 13 bases remaining between them. Germline assignment: CDR1 MDHEN and CDR2 SYDVKM. The CDR3 length is 15 residues. This CDR3 reads CASSSPGLYSYEQYF. CDR3 DNA: TGTGCCAGCAGTTCCCCGGGCCTATACTCCTACGAGCAGTACTTC.

The chain links TRBV9 to TRBJ1-2, with 7 bases fitting TRBD1. V gave up 0 bases and J gave up 0 bases; unmatched junction bases: 2. The germline V gene encodes CDR1 SGDLS and CDR2 YYNGEE. The CDR3 is made up of 15 amino acids. CDR3 region: CASSVDRGANYGYTF. As DNA, the CDR3 is TGTGCCAGCAGCGTAGACAGGGGAGCTAACTATGGCTACACCTTC.

The genes are TRBV5-1 and TRBJ1-4; 11 nucleotides agree with TRBD1. The CDR3 is made up of 14 amino acids. Germline V lookup: CDR1 SGHRS, CDR2 YFSETQ. Trimming at V came to 4 bases and at J to 6 bases, leaving 2 bases not matched to a gene. The CDR3 loop reads CASSGQGADEKLFF. The CDR3 DNA reads TGCGCCAGCAGCGGACAGGGGGCGGATGAAAAACTGTTTTTT.

This chain links TRBV9 with TRBJ2-1; 8 bases are a match to TRBD2. Germline lookup yields CDR1 SGDLS and CDR2 YYNGEE. With 0 bases clipped from V and 4 bases from J, the junction kept 3 bases outside the gene matches. The length of the CDR3 is 15 residues. CDR3 protein: CASSVDVAGYNEQFF. CDR3 DNA: TGTGCCAGCAGCGTAGACGTAGCGGGGTACAATGAGCAGTTCTTC.

The rearrangement uses TRBV28 and TRBJ2-1, with D maybe TRBD1 (6 bases). The CDR3 has 13 residues. The V gene's germline CDR1 is MDHEN and CDR2 SYDVKM. V was shortened by 3 bases and J by 8 bases, with 11 bases between the two germline ends. The CDR3: CASSLGARDEQFF. The CDR3 bases are TGTGCCAGCAGTTTGGGGGCCAGGGATGAGCAGTTCTTC.

The chain joins TRBV10-3 to TRBJ2-7; TRBD1 might be the D (6 bases). CDR3 size: 14 residues. In germline, CDR1 is ENHRY, CDR2 SYGVKD. V was pared by 6 bases and J by 0 bases, with 12 bases between. In DNA, the CDR3 is TGTGCCATCAGGACTACGGGACACTCCTACGAGCAGTACTTC. Translation: CAIRTTGHSYEQYF.

This chain connects TRBV7-2 to TRBJ2-7; TRBD2 matches 11 bases. CDR3 length equals 15 residues. V gave up 5 bases and J gave up 3 bases; unmatched junction bases: 6. Per germline, CDR1 SGHTA and CDR2 FQGNSA. CDR3 sequence (DNA): TGTGCCAGCAGCAACCTACTAGCGGGGGACTACGAGCAGTACTTC. It translates to CASSNLLAGDYEQYF.

This chain links TRBV29-1 with TRBJ1-1; D is ambiguous. CDR1 and CDR2 (germline): SQVTM, ANQGSEA. The V end lost 3 bases, the J end lost 1 base, and 6 bases lay between the germline ends. CDR3 size: 12 residues. Here the CDR3 reads CSVDWGNTEAFF. CDR3 bases: TGCAGCGTTGACTGGGGGAACACTGAAGCTTTCTTT.

Comments on this clone: Other DNA sequences in this sample translate to the same CDR3. The chain recombines TRBV28 with TRBJ1-2, with a tentative D call TRBD1 (5 bases). Trimming shortened V by 2 bases and J by 3 bases, and 10 bases separated the two germline ends. The CDR3 length is 14 residues. The germline CDR1 and CDR2 sequences are MDHEN and SYDVKM. CDR3 sequence reads: CASSLGTGDYGYTF. The CDR3 DNA follows: TGTGCCAGCAGTTTAGGTACGGGGGACTATGGCTACACCTTC.

The chain couples TRBV28 to TRBJ2-5, with TRBD2 identical over 8 bases. Per germline, CDR1 MDHEN and CDR2 SYDVKM. The CDR3 covers 16 residues. V was clipped by 2 bases and J by 1 base; unmatched bases: 6. The CDR3 region has the DNA TGTGCCAGCAGTTTAGTTACGGCGGGAGGCCAAGAGACCCAGTACTTC. It is translated as CASSLVTAGGQETQYF. Based on the CDR3 plus reference TRBV28 and TRBJ2-5, the full variable domain is DVKVTQSSRYLVKRTGEKVFLECVQDMDHENMFWYRQDPGLGLRLIYFSYDVKMKEKGDIPEGYSVSREKKERFSLILESASTNQTSMYLCASSLVTAGGQETQYFGPGTRLLVL.

The V and J genes are TRBV11-2 and TRBJ2-7; D assignment may be TRBD1 or TRBD2 (5 bases each). This CDR3 has 15 amino acids. Germline values: CDR1 SGHAT, CDR2 FQNNGV. V lost 5 bases and J lost 6, with 20 bases in between. CDR3 loop: CASSPYRGRAGEQYF. The CDR3 bases are TGTGCCAGCAGCCCGTATAGGGGCAGGGCGGGCGAGCAGTACTTC.

This clone was recorded only once. The chain uses TRBV18 and TRBJ2-3, with D unresolved. The CDR3 is 16 amino acids. V lost 2 bases to trimming and J lost 0 bases, with 12 bases between them. Per germline, CDR1 KGHSH and CDR2 LQKENI. In DNA, the CDR3 is TGTGCCAGCTCACCATTTTCGGTTACTAGCACAGATACGCAGTATTTT. Translated, it gives CASSPFSVTSTDTQYF.

This chain links TRBV15 with TRBJ2-7; TRBD1 might be the D (6 bases). Germline V lookup: CDR1 LNHNV, CDR2 YYDKDF (reference sequence). V lost 4 bases and J lost 2, with 15 bases in between. The CDR3 spans 15 residues. The CDR3 here is CATSNHRVRAYEQYF. CDR3 nucleotides: TGTGCCACCAGCAATCACAGGGTTCGGGCCTACGAGCAGTACTTC.

This chain joins TRBV11-3 and TRBJ2-7; D ambiguous. The CDR3 is made up of 14 amino acids. Between the trimmed V and J ends, which lost 0 bases and 1 base, there was a span of 7 bases. CDR1 is SGHNT, CDR2 YENEEA, per germline. Written as DNA, the CDR3 is TGTGCCAGCAGCTTAGAACCAGCGTCCTACGAGCAGTACTTC. It is translated as CASSLEPASYEQYF.

V is TRBV29-1 and J is TRBJ1-5; weak D call: TRBD1 (5 bases). Germline CDR1 reads SQVTM; CDR2 reads ANQGSEA. The CDR3 sequence is 13 residues long. The V and J ends lost 6 bases and 2 bases respectively, with 11 bases between them. The CDR3 reads CSVVLGGNQPQHF. CDR3 nucleotides: TGCAGCGTGGTACTGGGGGGCAATCAGCCCCAGCATTTT.

The rearrangement uses TRBV28 and TRBJ2-3, with a tentative D call TRBD1 (5 bases). CDR1 and CDR2 from the germline V gene are MDHEN and SYDVKM. With 0 bases removed from V and 2 bases from J, the gap between germline ends came to 9 bases. The CDR3 is 15 amino acids. The CDR3 protein is CASSLWQGFTDTQYF. The CDR3 DNA follows: TGTGCCAGCAGTTTATGGCAGGGATTCACAGATACGCAGTATTTT. Based on the CDR3 plus reference TRBV28 and TRBJ2-3, the full variable domain is DVKVTQSSRYLVKRTGEKVFLECVQDMDHENMFWYRQDPGLGLRLIYFSYDVKMKEKGDIPEGYSVSREKKERFSLILESASTNQTSMYLCASSLWQGFTDTQYFGPGTRLTVL.